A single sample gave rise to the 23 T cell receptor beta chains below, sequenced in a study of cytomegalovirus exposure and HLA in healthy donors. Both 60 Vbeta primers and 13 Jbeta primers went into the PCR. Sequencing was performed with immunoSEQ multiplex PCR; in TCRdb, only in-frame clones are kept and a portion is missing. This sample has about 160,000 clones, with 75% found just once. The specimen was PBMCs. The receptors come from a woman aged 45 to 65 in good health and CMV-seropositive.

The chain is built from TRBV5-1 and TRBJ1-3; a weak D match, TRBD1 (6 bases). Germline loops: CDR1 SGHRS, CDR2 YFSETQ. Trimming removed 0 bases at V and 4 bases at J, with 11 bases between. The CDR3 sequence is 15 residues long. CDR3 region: CASSLEPGAGNTIYF. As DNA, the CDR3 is TGCGCCAGCAGCTTGGAACCAGGGGCAGGAAACACCATATATTTT.

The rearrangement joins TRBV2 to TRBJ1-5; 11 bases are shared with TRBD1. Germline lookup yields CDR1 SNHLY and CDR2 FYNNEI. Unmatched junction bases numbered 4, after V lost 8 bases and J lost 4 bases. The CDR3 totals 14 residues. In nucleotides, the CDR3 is TGTGCCAGCGGCCGGGACAGGGGGAATCAGCCCCAGCATTTT. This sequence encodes CASGRDRGNQPQHF.

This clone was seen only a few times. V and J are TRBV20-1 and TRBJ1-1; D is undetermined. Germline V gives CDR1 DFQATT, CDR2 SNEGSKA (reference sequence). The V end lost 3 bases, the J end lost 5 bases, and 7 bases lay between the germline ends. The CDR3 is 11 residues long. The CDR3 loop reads CSASRETEAFF. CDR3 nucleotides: TGCAGTGCTAGTAGAGAGACTGAAGCTTTCTTT.

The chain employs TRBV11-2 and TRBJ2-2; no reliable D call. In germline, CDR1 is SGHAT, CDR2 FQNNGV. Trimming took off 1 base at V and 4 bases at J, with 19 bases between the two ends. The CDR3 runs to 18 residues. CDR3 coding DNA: TGTGCCAGCAGCTTAGCCTTAACAGCAGTCCTGAGCACCGGGGAGCTGTTTTTT. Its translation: CASSLALTAVLSTGELFF.

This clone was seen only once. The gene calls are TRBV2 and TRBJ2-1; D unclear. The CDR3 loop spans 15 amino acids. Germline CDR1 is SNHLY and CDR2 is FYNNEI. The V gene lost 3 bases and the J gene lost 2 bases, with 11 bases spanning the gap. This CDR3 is CASSDSQLAYNEQFF. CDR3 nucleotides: TGTGCCAGCAGTGATTCCCAATTAGCCTACAATGAGCAGTTCTTC.

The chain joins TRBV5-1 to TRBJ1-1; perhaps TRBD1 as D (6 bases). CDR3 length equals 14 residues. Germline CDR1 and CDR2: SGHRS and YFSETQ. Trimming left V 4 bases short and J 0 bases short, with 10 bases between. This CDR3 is CASSVDRLNTEAFF. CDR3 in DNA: TGCGCCAGCAGCGTGGACAGACTGAACACTGAAGCTTTCTTT.

CDR3 in DNA: TGTGCCAGCAGTGGGGTTGGTGGAGACCAGCCCCAGCATTTT. Its protein product is CASSGVGGDQPQHF. The V call is TRBV2, the J call TRBJ1-5, with D unclear. This CDR3 spans 14 amino acids. Trimming took 4 bases from V and 7 from J, leaving 14 bases between them. Germline CDR1 and CDR2: SNHLY and FYNNEI.

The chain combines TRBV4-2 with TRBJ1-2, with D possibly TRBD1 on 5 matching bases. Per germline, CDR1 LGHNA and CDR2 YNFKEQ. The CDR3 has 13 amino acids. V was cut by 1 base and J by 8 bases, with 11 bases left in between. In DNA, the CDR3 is TGTGCCAGCAGCCAAGGGTCAGGGCTAGGCTACACCTTC. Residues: CASSQGSGLGYTF.

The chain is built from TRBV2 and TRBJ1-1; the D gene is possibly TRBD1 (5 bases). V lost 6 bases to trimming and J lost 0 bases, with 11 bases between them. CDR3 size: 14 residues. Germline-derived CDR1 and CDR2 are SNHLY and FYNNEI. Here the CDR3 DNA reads TGTGCCAGCAGGCCGACAGATTTGAACACTGAAGCTTTCTTT. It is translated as CASRPTDLNTEAFF.

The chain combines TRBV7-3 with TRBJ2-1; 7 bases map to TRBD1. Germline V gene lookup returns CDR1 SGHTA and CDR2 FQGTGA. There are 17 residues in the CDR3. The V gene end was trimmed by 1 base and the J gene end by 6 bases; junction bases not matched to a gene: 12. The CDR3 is CASSLSGWDSEGNEQFF. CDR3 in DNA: TGTGCCAGCAGCTTAAGTGGCTGGGACAGTGAGGGCAATGAGCAGTTCTTC. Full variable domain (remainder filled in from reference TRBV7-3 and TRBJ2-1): GAGVSQTPSNKVTEKGKYVELRCDPISGHTALYWYRQSLGQGPEFLIYFQGTGAADDSGLPNDRFFAVRPEGSVSTLKIQRTERGDSAVYLCASSLSGWDSEGNEQFFGPGTRLTVL.

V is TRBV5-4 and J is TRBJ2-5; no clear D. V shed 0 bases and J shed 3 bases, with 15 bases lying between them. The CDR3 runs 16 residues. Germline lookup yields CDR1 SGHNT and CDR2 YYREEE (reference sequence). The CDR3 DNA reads TGTGCCAGCAGCTTGGGACCCAATCCGGCGGAAGAGACCCAGTACTTC. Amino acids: CASSLGPNPAEETQYF.

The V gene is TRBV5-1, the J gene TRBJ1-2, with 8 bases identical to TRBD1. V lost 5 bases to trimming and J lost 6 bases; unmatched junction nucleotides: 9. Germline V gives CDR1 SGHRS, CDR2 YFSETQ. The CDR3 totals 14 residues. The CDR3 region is CASSSGQEGNGYTF. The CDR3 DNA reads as TGCGCCAGCAGTTCGGGACAGGAGGGTAATGGCTACACCTTC.

The CDR3 here is CASNKDRANTEAFF. The CDR3 DNA reads as TGTGCCAGCAACAAAGACAGGGCCAACACTGAAGCTTTCTTT. The V gene is TRBV2, the J gene TRBJ1-1, with 7 bases matching TRBD1. The germline CDR1 and CDR2 sequences are SNHLY and FYNNEI. J gave up 2 bases and V 7 bases, and 7 bases lay outside the gene matches. The CDR3 sequence is 14 residues long.

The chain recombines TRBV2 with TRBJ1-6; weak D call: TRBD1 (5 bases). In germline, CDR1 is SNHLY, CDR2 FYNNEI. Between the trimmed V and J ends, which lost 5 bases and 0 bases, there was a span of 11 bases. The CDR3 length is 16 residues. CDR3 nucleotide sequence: TGTGCCAGCAGTCAAGGGGAGAGCTCCTATAATTCACCCCTCCACTTT. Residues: CASSQGESSYNSPLHF.

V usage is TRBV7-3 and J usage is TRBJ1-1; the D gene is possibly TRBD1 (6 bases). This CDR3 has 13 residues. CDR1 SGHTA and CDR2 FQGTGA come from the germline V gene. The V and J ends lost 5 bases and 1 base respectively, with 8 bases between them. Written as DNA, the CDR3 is TGTGCCAGCAGCATGGACAGGAACACTGAAGCTTTCTTT. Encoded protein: CASSMDRNTEAFF.

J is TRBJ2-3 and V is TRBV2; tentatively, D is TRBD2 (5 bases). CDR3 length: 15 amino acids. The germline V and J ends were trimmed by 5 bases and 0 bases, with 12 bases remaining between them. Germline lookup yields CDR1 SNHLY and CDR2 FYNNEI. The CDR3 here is CASSRGSGSTDTQYF. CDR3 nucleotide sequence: TGTGCCAGCAGTAGAGGGAGCGGAAGCACAGATACGCAGTATTTT.

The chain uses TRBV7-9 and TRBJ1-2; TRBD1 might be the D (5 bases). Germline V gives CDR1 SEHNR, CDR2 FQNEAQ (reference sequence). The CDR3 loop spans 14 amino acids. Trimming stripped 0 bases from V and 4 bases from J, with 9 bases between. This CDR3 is CASSLAFQGYGYTF. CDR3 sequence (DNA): TGTGCCAGCAGCTTAGCGTTTCAGGGCTATGGCTACACCTTC.

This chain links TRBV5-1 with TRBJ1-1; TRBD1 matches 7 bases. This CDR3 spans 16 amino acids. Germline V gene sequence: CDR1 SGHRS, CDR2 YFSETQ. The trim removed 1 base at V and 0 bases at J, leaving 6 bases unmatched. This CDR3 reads CASSLRTGALNTEAFF. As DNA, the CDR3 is TGCGCCAGCAGCTTGAGGACAGGAGCCTTGAACACTGAAGCTTTCTTT.

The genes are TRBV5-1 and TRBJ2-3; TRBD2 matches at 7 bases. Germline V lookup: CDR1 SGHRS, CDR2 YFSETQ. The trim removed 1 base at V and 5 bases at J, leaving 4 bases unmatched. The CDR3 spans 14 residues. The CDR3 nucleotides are TGCGCCAGCAGCTTGATTCAGCGGGAAGATACGCAGTATTTT. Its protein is CASSLIQREDTQYF. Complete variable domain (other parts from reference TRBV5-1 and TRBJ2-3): KAGVTQTPRYLIKTRGQQVTLSCSPISGHRSVSWYQQTPGQGLQFLFEYFSETQRNKGNFPGRFSGRQFSNSRSEMNVSTLELGDSALYLCASSLIQREDTQYFGPGTRLTVL.

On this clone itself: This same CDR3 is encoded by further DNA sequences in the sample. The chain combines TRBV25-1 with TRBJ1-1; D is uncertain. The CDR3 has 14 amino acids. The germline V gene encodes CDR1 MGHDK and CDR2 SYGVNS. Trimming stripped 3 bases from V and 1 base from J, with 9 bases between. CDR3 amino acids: CASSDPGTNTEAFF. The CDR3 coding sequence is TGTGCCAGCAGTGATCCCGGTACGAACACTGAAGCTTTCTTT.

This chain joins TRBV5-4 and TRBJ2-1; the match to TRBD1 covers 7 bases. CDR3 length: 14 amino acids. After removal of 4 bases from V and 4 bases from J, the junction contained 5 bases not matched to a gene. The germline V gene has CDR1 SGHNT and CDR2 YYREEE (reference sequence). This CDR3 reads CASSRQTGYNEQFF. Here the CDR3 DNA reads TGTGCCAGCAGCCGCCAGACAGGGTACAATGAGCAGTTCTTC.

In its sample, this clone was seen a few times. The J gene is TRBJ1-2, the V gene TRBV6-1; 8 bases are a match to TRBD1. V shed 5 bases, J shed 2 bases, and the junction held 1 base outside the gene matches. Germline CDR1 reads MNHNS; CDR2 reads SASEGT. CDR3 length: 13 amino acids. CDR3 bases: TGTGCCAGCAGTCGGACAGGGAACTATGGCTACACCTTC. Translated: CASSRTGNYGYTF.

CDR3 coding DNA: TGTGCCAGCAGCTTAACCTCTTCGAGCTCCTATAATTCACCCCTCCACTTT. The encoded protein is CASSLTSSSSYNSPLHF. This sequence joins TRBV7-8 and TRBJ1-6; D unclear. The V gene's germline CDR1 is SGHVS and CDR2 FQNEAQ. This CDR3 contains 17 residues. The V gene lost 2 bases and the J gene lost 0 bases, with 11 bases spanning the gap.